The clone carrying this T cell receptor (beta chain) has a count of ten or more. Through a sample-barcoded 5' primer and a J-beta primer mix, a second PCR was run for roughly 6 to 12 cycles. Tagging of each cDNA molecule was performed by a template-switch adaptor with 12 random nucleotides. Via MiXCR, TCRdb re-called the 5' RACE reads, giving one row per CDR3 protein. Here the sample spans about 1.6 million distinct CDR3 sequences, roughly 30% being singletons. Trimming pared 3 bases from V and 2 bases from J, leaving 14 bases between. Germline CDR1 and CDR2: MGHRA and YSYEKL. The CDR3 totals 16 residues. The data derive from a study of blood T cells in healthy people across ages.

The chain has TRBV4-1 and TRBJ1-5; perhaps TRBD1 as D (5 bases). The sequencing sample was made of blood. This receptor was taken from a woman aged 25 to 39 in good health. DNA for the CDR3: TGCGCCAGCAGCCAGCGAGCCTTAGGGGGCAATCAGCCCCAGCATTTT. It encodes CASSQRALGGNQPQHF.